The 24 T cell receptor beta chains reported below all come from one sample, sequenced in a study of vaccination and CD4 T cells after COVID-19. The antigens these receptors bind are not known. As for treatment: roughly ten-day PBMC culture with coronavirus spike peptide pools or control peptides (ViraFEST assay). Prior to the COVID-19 pandemic (2011-2018), the unexposed donor's CD4+ T cells were collected. Cultured CD4+ T-cell DNA underwent Oncomine TCR Beta short-read sequencing. Someone extracted genomic DNA from cultured CD4+ T cells. MiXCR, applied by TCRdb to the PCR reads, yields one record per CDR3 protein. The sample carries some 8,000 distinct CDR3 sequences, 25% to 35% recorded once. The source material was CD4+ T cells from blood, cultured in vitro. The receptors were sampled from a human donor in good health.

This clonotype rates as medium-sized (0.01 to 0.1%). The chain combines TRBV10-3 with TRBJ1-5, with a weak D call TRBD1 (5 bases). Trimming stripped 11 bases from V and 0 bases from J, with 11 bases between. CDR3 length: 13 residues. CDR1 and CDR2 (germline): ENHRY, SYGVKD. The CDR3 reads CAVGTDSNQPQHF. CDR3 coding DNA: TGTGCCGTCGGGACGGATAGCAATCAGCCCCAGCATTTT.

This chain links TRBV6-1 with TRBJ1-2; TRBD1 might be the D (6 bases). The CDR3 is made up of 13 amino acids. The V gene lost 4 bases and the J gene lost 6 bases, with 12 bases spanning the gap. The germline gives CDR1 MNHNS, CDR2 SASEGT. The DNA for the CDR3 is TGTGCCAGCAGTGGGACAGCTGCCCATGGCTACACCTTC. Translation: CASSGTAAHGYTF.

This clonotype was observed a few times. The genes are TRBV20-1 and TRBJ2-2; D might be TRBD2 (6 bases). V was trimmed by 6 bases and J by 6 bases, leaving 14 bases between them. The CDR3 runs to 13 residues. The V gene's germline CDR1 is DFQATT and CDR2 SNEGSKA (reference sequence). In DNA form, the CDR3 reads TGCAGTGCCACCGGGAGAGTGGCCGGGGAGCTGTTTTTT. Amino acid sequence: CSATGRVAGELFF.

This clonotype was seen once. The chain combines TRBV20-1 with TRBJ2-1; D gene unclear. Germline V CDR1 and CDR2: DFQATT, SNEGSKA (reference sequence). Deletions cut 3 bases from V and 9 bases from J, with 12 bases between. The CDR3 totals 12 residues. The CDR3 loop reads CSARAASSEQFF. The CDR3 bases are TGCAGTGCTAGGGCAGCTTCGAGTGAGCAGTTCTTC.

V usage is TRBV20-1 and J usage is TRBJ1-1; D is undetermined. The CDR3 consists of 14 residues. V shed 2 bases and J shed 5 bases, with 15 bases lying between them. Looked up from germline, CDR1 is DFQATT and CDR2 is SNEGSKA (reference sequence). CDR3 in DNA: TGCAGTGCTAGACGGCAGAGCATAGGGACTGAAGCTTTCTTT. It specifies CSARRQSIGTEAFF.

In its sample, this clonotype is large. The chain employs TRBV20-1 and TRBJ1-2; D not certain. Germline V gene sequence: CDR1 DFQATT, CDR2 SNEGSKA (reference sequence). The V gene lost 5 bases and the J gene lost 1 base, with 5 bases spanning the gap. This CDR3 is 11 amino acids long. CDR3 loop: CSALSNYGYTF. In nucleotides, the CDR3 is TGCAGTGCTCTAAGTAACTATGGCTACACCTTC.

In its sample, this clonotype was seen once. The genes are TRBV12-3 or TRBV12-4 and TRBJ2-1, with 15 positions matching TRBD2. The CDR3 is 15 residues long. Trimming cost V 5 bases and J 9 bases; bases outside gene matches: 5. CDR3 sequence: CASSPGLAGGSEQFF. As DNA, the CDR3 is TGTGCCAGCAGTCCGGGACTAGCGGGAGGTAGTGAGCAGTTCTTC.

This clonotype was seen just once. Germline and junction disagree at one end, which may indicate a read error. The chain employs TRBV6-1 and TRBJ1-2; D remains unclear. CDR1 and CDR2 from the germline V gene are MNHNS and SASEGT. CDR3 length equals 16 residues. The CDR3 sequence is CASSPRTKKGGYGYAF. CDR3 DNA: TGTGCCAGCAGTCCCCGGACGAAAAAGGGAGGATATGGCTACGCCTTC.

This clonotype turned up a few times. The chain carries TRBV6-4 and TRBJ2-1, with 12 bases that match TRBD2. Per the germline V gene, CDR1 is MRHNA and CDR2 is SNTAGT. V was clipped by 0 bases and J by 6 bases; unmatched bases: 0. CDR3 length: 15 amino acids. Written as DNA, the CDR3 is TGTGCCAGCAGTGACTCGACTAGCGGGAGCAATGAGCAGTTCTTC. It translates to CASSDSTSGSNEQFF.

V is TRBV21-1 and J is TRBJ2-2; the table's D call, TRBD1, has no DNA check behind it. TRBV21-1 corresponds to a pseudogene. The CDR3 sequence is 19 residues long. The CDR3 reads CASSSFPVSTRAYTGELFF. The CDR3 DNA reads as TGTGCCAGCAGCTCATTCCCGGTGAGCACTCGGGCCTACACCGGGGAGCTGTTTTTT.

This clonotype was seen only a few times. This rearrangement joins TRBV11-3 to TRBJ2-7, with 11 bases identical to TRBD2. CDR1 and CDR2 (germline): SGHNT, YENEEA. This CDR3 region has 16 residues. The trim removed 5 bases at V and 0 bases at J, leaving 6 bases unmatched. This CDR3 is CASSTPGTSGSYEQYF. CDR3 DNA sequence: TGTGCCAGCAGCACGCCCGGGACTAGCGGCTCCTACGAGCAGTACTTC.

This chain links TRBV24-1 with TRBJ2-3; possibly TRBD1 or TRBD2 for D (5 bases each). The germline gives CDR1 KGHDR, CDR2 SFDVKD. The CDR3 sequence is 15 residues long. V shed 3 bases and J shed 6 bases, with 15 bases lying between them. As DNA, the CDR3 is TGTGCCACCAGTGATCCCGGGGCCTCGGGGGATACGCAGTATTTT. Its protein is CATSDPGASGDTQYF.

V and J are TRBV20-1 and TRBJ1-1; no reliable D call. The V gene's germline CDR1 is DFQATT and CDR2 SNEGSKA (reference sequence). Trimming took off 0 bases at V and 4 bases at J, with 9 bases between the two ends. CDR3 length: 13 amino acids. CDR3 DNA: TGCAGTGCTAGAGATCGGGTATCCACTGAAGCTTTCTTT. Its translation is CSARDRVSTEAFF.

The V gene is TRBV6-1, the J gene TRBJ2-1; 11 bases fit TRBD2. CDR1 and CDR2 from the germline V gene are MNHNS and SASEGT. The CDR3 is made up of 14 amino acids. The V gene end was trimmed by 6 bases and the J gene end by 8 bases; junction bases not matched to a gene: 6. CDR3 residues: CASRLAGANDEQFF. The CDR3 DNA reads TGTGCCAGCAGACTAGCGGGAGCGAATGATGAGCAGTTCTTC.

V and J are TRBV24-1 and TRBJ2-3, with no clear D. CDR3 length: 15 amino acids. CDR1 and CDR2 from the germline V gene are KGHDR and SFDVKD. Between the trimmed V and J ends, which lost 0 bases and 5 bases, there was a span of 11 bases. CDR3 sequence (DNA): TGTGCCACCAGTGATTTGCCCAGCACGGGAGATACGCAGTATTTT. Translation gives CATSDLPSTGDTQYF.

The chain carries TRBV19 and TRBJ2-2; maybe TRBD2 (6 bases). CDR1 is LNHDA and CDR2 is SQIVND in the germline V gene (reference sequence). The V gene lost 5 bases and the J gene lost 1 base, with 11 bases spanning the gap. The CDR3 loop spans 15 amino acids. The CDR3 sequence: CASSFRDLNTGELFF. The DNA of the CDR3 is TGTGCCAGTAGTTTCCGGGACTTGAACACCGGGGAGCTGTTTTTT.

This clonotype rates as medium-sized. The chain carries TRBV7-2 and TRBJ1-5, with unresolved D. Germline CDR1 SGHTA, CDR2 FQGNSA. Trimming removed 4 bases at V and 9 bases at J, with 10 bases between. This CDR3 spans 12 amino acids. In nucleotides, the CDR3 is TGTGCCAGCAGCTACGGCCCGGGGCCCCAGCATTTT. It codes for CASSYGPGPQHF. Filled out from reference TRBV7-2 and TRBJ1-5, the complete variable domain reads GAGVSQSPSNKVTEKGKDVELRCDPISGHTALYWYRQSLGQGLEFLIYFQGNSAPDKSGLPSDRFSAERTGGSVSTLTIQRTQQEDSAVYLCASSYGPGPQHFGDGTRLSIL.

This clonotype was recorded a few times. The chain recombines TRBV7-2 with TRBJ1-1, with a tentative D call TRBD1 (5 bases). V was clipped by 3 bases and J by 7 bases, with 12 bases between them. Per germline, CDR1 SGHTA and CDR2 FQGNSA. The CDR3 is made up of 13 amino acids. Here the CDR3 reads CASSLISGGEAFF. Written as DNA, the CDR3 is TGTGCCAGCAGCTTGATATCCGGGGGTGAAGCTTTCTTT.

This clonotype has just one count. V is TRBV6-1 and J is TRBJ2-2; TRBD2 aligns across 11 bases. This CDR3 has 15 residues. V dropped 7 bases and J dropped 6; count of bases not matched to a gene: 7. In germline, CDR1 is MNHNS, CDR2 SASEGT. As DNA, the CDR3 is TGTGCCAGCAATCCACTAGCGGGAGCCCCCGGGGAGCTGTTTTTT. Its protein product is CASNPLAGAPGELFF.

The rearrangement uses TRBV28 and TRBJ2-7; TRBD1 is a possible D gene (5 bases). The V and J ends lost 8 bases and 7 bases respectively, with 12 bases between them. CDR3 size: 11 residues. Germline loops: CDR1 MDHEN, CDR2 SYDVKM. The chain's CDR3 is CASGYQGEQYF. CDR3 nucleotide sequence: TGTGCCAGCGGGTACCAGGGTGAGCAGTACTTC. The full variable domain, with the rest looked up from reference TRBV28 and TRBJ2-7, is DVKVTQSSRYLVKRTGEKVFLECVQDMDHENMFWYRQDPGLGLRLIYFSYDVKMKEKGDIPEGYSVSREKKERFSLILESASTNQTSMYLCASGYQGEQYFGPGTRLTVT.

The chain couples TRBV10-3 to TRBJ2-3; D might be TRBD2 (5 bases). Germline loops: CDR1 ENHRY, CDR2 SYGVKD. Trimming took off 6 bases at V and 6 bases at J, with 16 bases between the two ends. The CDR3 runs to 14 residues. The CDR3 sequence: CAISPGESGDTQYF. CDR3 in DNA: TGTGCCATCAGCCCCGGGGAGTCGGGGGATACGCAGTATTTT.

This clonotype was detected only once. The chain carries TRBV25-1 and TRBJ2-1; TRBD2 matches 10 bases. V lost 9 bases and J lost 6; bases outside the gene matches: 5. The CDR3 is made up of 13 amino acids. Looked up from germline, CDR1 is MGHDK and CDR2 is SYGVNS. The CDR3 sequence: CASEAGGSNEQFF. The CDR3 DNA is TGTGCCAGTGAAGCGGGAGGGTCCAATGAGCAGTTCTTC.

The chain joins TRBV7-3 to TRBJ1-6, with 9 bases identical to TRBD1. The V gene's germline CDR1 is SGHTA and CDR2 FQGTGA. After removal of 4 bases from V and 10 bases from J, the junction contained 17 bases not matched to a gene. This CDR3 has 18 amino acids. In DNA, the CDR3 is TGTGCCAGCAGCTGCTACTTGGATTACAGGGGGCGGGGGTCACCCCTCCACTTT. This translates into CASSCYLDYRGRGSPLHF. Drawing the rest from reference TRBV7-3 and TRBJ1-6, the complete variable domain is GAGVSQTPSNKVTEKGKYVELRCDPISGHTALYWYRQSLGQGPEFLIYFQGTGAADDSGLPNDRFFAVRPEGSVSTLKIQRTERGDSAVYLCASSCYLDYRGRGSPLHFGNGTRLTVT.

The chain has TRBV5-5 and TRBJ1-6; D gene ambiguous. The germline V gene encodes CDR1 SGHKS and CDR2 YYEKEE (reference sequence). This CDR3 spans 13 amino acids. V dropped 0 bases and J dropped 7 bases, with 5 bases sitting between them. The CDR3 sequence is CASSLVRNSPLHF. The CDR3 DNA reads as TGTGCCAGCAGCTTGGTTCGGAATTCACCCCTCCACTTT.